The 32 T cell receptor beta chains reported below all come from one sample, sequenced in a study of OX40 agonist ivuxolimab in advanced cancers. TCRdb keeps only in-frame clones here, not all; method: immunoSEQ multiplex PCR. The profile shows 4,500 to 7,000 clones, roughly 70% of them singletons. The input for sequencing was CD4+ or CD8+ T cells sorted from blood, taken in a trial of the OX40 agonist ivuxolimab. The receptors derive from an adult with an advanced solid tumor such as melanoma, head and neck, liver or kidney cancer.

The chain has TRBV9 and TRBJ2-1; 7 bases align to TRBD1. The CDR3 spans 15 residues. V dropped 0 bases and J dropped 6; count of bases not matched to a gene: 6. From germline, CDR1 is SGDLS and CDR2 YYNGEE. The CDR3 sequence is CASSVGDSDSNEQFF. DNA of the CDR3: TGTGCCAGCAGCGTAGGGGACAGCGACTCCAATGAGCAGTTCTTC.

The V gene is TRBV30, the J gene TRBJ2-5; D is tentatively TRBD1 or TRBD2 (5 bases each). From germline, CDR1 is GTSNPN and CDR2 SVGIG (reference sequence). Trimming took off 1 base at V and 5 bases at J, with 11 bases between the two ends. The CDR3 sequence is 13 residues long. The CDR3 loop reads CAWSGDLRETQYF. Here the CDR3 DNA reads TGTGCCTGGAGTGGGGACCTCCGGGAGACCCAGTACTTC.

V gene TRBV7-2 combines with J gene TRBJ2-1; 12 nucleotides agree with TRBD1. The CDR3 has 16 amino acids. Germline lookup yields CDR1 SGHTA and CDR2 FQGNSA. V shed 0 bases, J shed 8 bases, and the junction held 5 bases outside the gene matches. CDR3 bases: TGTGCCAGCAGCTTAGCCGGGACAGGGGGCTTGTATGAGCAGTTCTTC. It specifies CASSLAGTGGLYEQFF.

The chain links TRBV5-4 to TRBJ2-7; D gene uncertain. V shed 0 bases and J shed 6 bases, with 13 bases lying between them. The length of the CDR3 is 14 residues. From germline, CDR1 is SGHNT and CDR2 YYREEE (reference sequence). The CDR3, as DNA: TGTGCCAGCAGCTTGGAACTAACCCCTGGCGAGCAGTACTTC. Amino acid sequence: CASSLELTPGEQYF. Looking up the rest from reference TRBV5-4 and TRBJ2-7 gives the full variable domain: ETGVTQSPTHLIKTRGQQVTLRCSSQSGHNTVSWYQQALGQGPQFIFQYYREEENGRGNFPPRFSGLQFPNYSSELNVNALELDDSALYLCASSLELTPGEQYFGPGTRLTVT.

This chain uses TRBV2 with TRBJ2-7, with D uncertain. V was trimmed by 7 bases and J by 5 bases, leaving 12 bases between them. Germline CDR1 is SNHLY and CDR2 is FYNNEI. CDR3 size: 12 residues. The CDR3 sequence: CASTHRPNEQYF. DNA of the CDR3: TGTGCCAGCACGCACCGTCCGAACGAGCAGTACTTC.

The J gene is TRBJ2-2, the V gene TRBV7-2; no definite D call. This CDR3 region has 13 residues. The V and J ends lost 7 bases and 0 bases respectively, with 6 bases between them. Germline V lookup: CDR1 SGHTA, CDR2 FQGNSA. The CDR3 bases are TGTGCCAGCATTCGACCGAACACCGGGGAGCTGTTTTTT. Encoded protein: CASIRPNTGELFF.

Notes on this clone: Other DNA sequences in this sample translate to the same CDR3. The J gene is TRBJ2-1, the V gene TRBV6-1; D unclear. The V gene's germline CDR1 is MNHNS and CDR2 SASEGT. The CDR3 is 16 residues long. V was clipped by 1 base and J by 0 bases, with 10 bases between them. The CDR3 coding sequence is TGTGCCAGCAGTGAAGAATACTATAGCTCCTACAATGAGCAGTTCTTC. Amino acid sequence: CASSEEYYSSYNEQFF.

The V call is TRBV7-9, the J call TRBJ2-1; TRBD2 matches 8 bases. The V segment lost 3 bases and the J segment 10 bases; nucleotides outside the gene matches: 11. The CDR3 spans 15 residues. The germline V gene has CDR1 SEHNR and CDR2 FQNEAQ (reference sequence). This chain's CDR3 is CASSLAYGRAEEQFF. The CDR3 DNA is TGTGCCAGCAGCTTGGCCTACGGGAGGGCCGAAGAGCAGTTCTTC.

This chain connects TRBV11-2 to TRBJ2-1; D unresolved. This CDR3 region has 16 residues. The germline gives CDR1 SGHAT, CDR2 FQNNGV. V lost 6 bases and J lost 1, with 16 bases in between. The CDR3 protein is CASSLKGLSSYNEQFF. CDR3 bases: TGTGCCAGCAGTCTTAAGGGCCTCTCGTCCTACAATGAGCAGTTCTTC.

The chain couples TRBV12-5 to TRBJ2-2, with D maybe TRBD1 (6 bases). The CDR3 is 17 amino acids. V was cut by 1 base and J by 0 bases, with 12 bases left in between. CDR1 and CDR2 from the germline V gene are LGHNT and FRNRAP. The CDR3 sequence: CASGLAPGDPNTGELFF. CDR3 sequence (DNA): TGTGCTAGTGGTTTGGCCCCAGGGGACCCGAACACCGGGGAGCTGTTTTTT.

V is TRBV5-6 and J is TRBJ1-6, with D tentatively TRBD1 (6 bases). The V gene lost 0 bases and the J gene lost 8 bases, with 12 bases spanning the gap. CDR3 length: 15 residues. Germline assignment: CDR1 SGHDT and CDR2 YYEEEE. For the CDR3, the DNA is TGTGCCAGCAGCTTGGCGGGGGCCAGGCATTCACCCCTCCACTTT. Translating gives CASSLAGARHSPLHF.

The rearrangement joins TRBV28 to TRBJ2-3; no reliable D call. This CDR3 contains 17 residues. CDR1 is MDHEN, CDR2 SYDVKM, per germline. Trimming pared 1 base from V and 0 bases from J, leaving 14 bases between. CDR3 DNA: TGTGCCAGCAGTTTATACCCCCGGGTGGGAAGCACAGATACGCAGTATTTT. It yields the protein CASSLYPRVGSTDTQYF.

The rearrangement joins TRBV18 to TRBJ2-1; 11 positions match TRBD2. Germline values: CDR1 KGHSH, CDR2 LQKENI. Trimming removed 8 bases from V and 8 bases from J; junction bases left unmatched: 11. The CDR3 is made up of 15 amino acids. The chain's CDR3 is CASPWTTSGIDEQFF. CDR3 DNA: TGTGCCAGCCCATGGACGACTAGCGGGATCGATGAGCAGTTCTTC.

This chain joins TRBV10-3 and TRBJ2-7; TRBD1 matches at 8 bases. CDR3 length: 14 amino acids. Per the germline V gene, CDR1 is ENHRY and CDR2 is SYGVKD. V dropped 5 bases and J dropped 5; count of bases not matched to a gene: 8. The CDR3 DNA follows: TGTGCCATCAGTACAGGACAGGGTGGCGACGAGCAGTACTTC. Its protein is CAISTGQGGDEQYF.

This chain links TRBV5-1 with TRBJ2-3, with D unclear. The germline CDR1 and CDR2 sequences are SGHRS and YFSETQ. Trimming removed 1 base from V and 4 bases from J, with 4 bases in between. The length of the CDR3 is 12 residues. The CDR3 here is CASSLTADTQYF. Here the CDR3 DNA reads TGCGCCAGCAGCTTGACCGCAGATACGCAGTATTTT.

Concerning this clone itself: A much more abundant neighbour one base away suggests this may be a read error. Other nucleotide sequences in the sample specify the same CDR3. The chain is built from TRBV7-9 and TRBJ2-3; 9 bases are a match to TRBD2. This CDR3 comprises 16 residues. The germline V gene encodes CDR1 SEHNR and CDR2 FQNEAQ (reference sequence). The CDR3 sequence: CASSQWREGRTDTQYF. The CDR3 DNA follows: TGTGCCAGCAGCCAGTGGCGGGAGGGCCGCACAGATACGCAATATTTT.

This clone was seen a handful of times. This rearrangement joins TRBV4-1 to TRBJ2-3; 8 bases agree with TRBD1. J lost 6 bases, V lost 1 base, and 15 bases had no gene match. This CDR3 contains 18 residues. Germline V gives CDR1 MGHRA, CDR2 YSYEKL. CDR3 amino acids: CASSQGEVQGALFDTQYF. The DNA for the CDR3 is TGCGCCAGCAGCCAAGGGGAAGTTCAGGGGGCCCTGTTCGATACGCAGTATTTT.

This sequence joins TRBV7-2 and TRBJ1-2; D not resolved. With 1 base removed from V and 8 bases from J, the gap between germline ends came to 11 bases. Germline V CDR1 and CDR2: SGHTA, FQGNSA. This CDR3 region has 13 residues. CDR3 DNA sequence: TGTGCCAGCAGCTTAGGAGGGATGGGCGGCTACACCTTC. Translating gives CASSLGGMGGYTF.

This chain uses TRBV6-5 with TRBJ2-7; D may be TRBD1 or TRBD2 (5 bases each). CDR1 and CDR2 (germline): MNHEY, SVGAGI. Trimming pared 5 bases from V and 1 base from J, leaving 15 bases between. The CDR3 sequence is 15 residues long. The CDR3 spells CASSGRGRKSYEQYF. The CDR3 DNA follows: TGTGCCAGCAGTGGTAGGGGACGTAAATCCTACGAGCAGTACTTC.

The chain carries TRBV6-5 and TRBJ2-7; D remains unclear. V was clipped by 4 bases and J by 4 bases, with 11 bases between them. The CDR3 consists of 13 residues. Germline CDR1 reads MNHEY; CDR2 reads SVGAGI. CDR3 loop: CASSFSDGYEQYF. DNA of the CDR3: TGTGCCAGCAGTTTCTCGGACGGGTACGAGCAGTACTTC.

The rearrangement joins TRBV2 to TRBJ1-2; the match to TRBD1 covers 8 bases. CDR1 and CDR2 from the germline V gene are SNHLY and FYNNEI. This CDR3 has 14 amino acids. Trimming cost V 5 bases and J 4 bases; bases outside gene matches: 6. CDR3 protein: CASSRDRSFYGYTF. Here the CDR3 DNA reads TGTGCCAGCAGTCGGGACAGGTCGTTCTATGGCTACACCTTC.

By its share, this clone is medium-sized. J is TRBJ1-1 and V is TRBV30; D is unresolved. The CDR3 is 12 amino acids. CDR1 is GTSNPN and CDR2 is SVGIG in the germline V gene (reference sequence). Trimming left V 3 bases short and J 1 base short, with 6 bases between. The CDR3 reads CAWRSQNTEAFF. The DNA of the CDR3 is TGTGCCTGGAGATCCCAGAACACTGAAGCTTTCTTT.

The rearrangement links TRBV7-2 to TRBJ1-1, with D perhaps matching TRBD1 (6 bases). This CDR3 has 13 amino acids. Trimming cost V 2 bases and J 4 bases, with 8 bases left between them. Germline-derived CDR1 and CDR2 are SGHTA and FQGNSA. The CDR3 spells CASSLRGGTEAFF. The DNA of the CDR3 is TGTGCCAGCAGCTTAAGGGGGGGCACTGAAGCTTTCTTT.

V and J are TRBV30 and TRBJ1-4, with D hard to call. The CDR3 runs 13 residues. With 2 bases removed from V and 6 bases from J, the gap between germline ends came to 10 bases. The germline V gene has CDR1 GTSNPN and CDR2 SVGIG (reference sequence). CDR3 region: CAWSPIRDEKLFF. CDR3 sequence (DNA): TGTGCCTGGAGTCCCATTAGGGATGAAAAACTGTTTTTT.

The chain employs TRBV2 and TRBJ1-5, with 9 bases identical to TRBD1. The CDR3 contains 16 residues. Germline CDR1 reads SNHLY; CDR2 reads FYNNEI. V was pared by 6 bases and J by 5 bases, with 11 bases of the junction left unmatched. Here the CDR3 DNA reads TGTGCCAGCAGCGAGGGCCGGGACAGGGCGGATCAGCCCCAGCATTTT. Its translation: CASSEGRDRADQPQHF.

CDR3 nucleotides: TGTGCCAGCAGCGCCTACAGGGGTGAAGCTTTCTTT. This encodes CASSAYRGEAFF. The chain employs TRBV7-6 and TRBJ1-1; TRBD1 matches 7 bases. Looked up from germline, CDR1 is SGHVS and CDR2 is FNYEAQ. J was trimmed by 7 bases and V by 5 bases; bases with no gene match: 4. The CDR3 loop spans 12 amino acids.

The chain combines TRBV5-1 with TRBJ2-5, with TRBD2 identical over 7 bases. Trimming removed 1 base from V and 5 bases from J; junction bases left unmatched: 5. Germline V gene sequence: CDR1 SGHRS, CDR2 YFSETQ. The CDR3 consists of 14 residues. CDR3 residues: CASSLQRGEETQYF. The DNA for the CDR3 is TGCGCCAGCAGCTTGCAGCGGGGAGAGGAGACCCAGTACTTC.

This chain joins TRBV7-9 and TRBJ2-5; D gene uncertain. Germline values: CDR1 SEHNR, CDR2 FQNEAQ (reference sequence). The CDR3 extends over 11 amino acids. Between the trimmed V and J ends, which lost 2 bases and 4 bases, there was a span of 2 bases. The CDR3 region has the DNA TGTGCCAGCAGCTTAACAGAGACCCAGTACTTC. Its protein is CASSLTETQYF.

Concerning this clone: At one of its ends the junction is not consistent with the germline gene, which may arise from a read error. J is TRBJ2-1 and V is TRBV7-7, with D uncertain. Germline lookup yields CDR1 SSHAT and CDR2 FNYEAQ (reference sequence). The CDR3 covers 13 residues. This CDR3 is CASSPGRNEEQFF. In DNA form, the CDR3 reads TGTGCTAGCAGCCCCGGACGTAACGAAGAGCAGTTCTTC.

The chain uses TRBV5-6 and TRBJ2-7; D call uncertain. The V and J ends lost 4 bases and 2 bases respectively, with 4 bases between them. This CDR3 is 11 amino acids long. Germline V CDR1 and CDR2: SGHDT, YYEEEE. The DNA of the CDR3 is TGTGCCAGCAGCGGTACCTACGAGCAGTACTTC. Its translation is CASSGTYEQYF.

On this clone itself: Possible read error: a much larger clone is one base away. Other nucleotide sequences from this sample produce the same CDR3. V gene TRBV11-2 combines with J gene TRBJ2-3; D unresolved. The CDR3 spans 15 residues. Germline V CDR1 and CDR2: SGHAT, FQNNGV. The chain's CDR3 is CASSLEGRSTDTQYF. In DNA, the CDR3 is TGTGCCAGCAGCCTAGAAGGGCGCAGCACAGATACGCAGTATTTT.

The J gene is TRBJ2-5, the V gene TRBV7-2, with 10 bases that match TRBD2. With 5 bases clipped from V and 5 bases from J, the junction kept 5 bases outside the gene matches. This CDR3 is built from 14 residues. The V gene's germline CDR1 is SGHTA and CDR2 FQGNSA. CDR3 sequence (DNA): TGTGCCAGCAGCCCAGCGGGAGGGCCGGAGACCCAGTACTTC. It specifies CASSPAGGPETQYF.